This TCR beta chain was recorded in a study of T cell repertoires in cytomegalovirus infection. Study background: Public signatures in TCR beta pointed to CMV infection and matching HLA type.

Germline V lookup: CDR1 SQVTM, CDR2 ANQGSEA. This CDR3 spans 13 amino acids. The V segment lost 4 bases and the J segment 5 bases; nucleotides outside the gene matches: 4. TCRdb ran MiXCR on the reads and lists one entry per CDR3 protein. The sample yields just under 300,000 distinct CDR3 sequences, 9.6% seen once. With regard to this clonotype: Its antigen is currently unknown. Since a much larger clone is just one base distant, this may be a read error.

Whole-study findings and limits: There were HLA-C-restricted CMV-specific TCR beta clonotypes dominating the ex vivo response.

The specimen sequenced was PBMCs. The chain employs TRBV29-1 and TRBJ2-5; 10 nucleotides agree with TRBD1. This sequence was found in a human donor in good health (CMV status not recorded). Some clones in this sample may be carry-over from other donors' samples. The chain's CDR3 is CSVGDRGLETQYF. The CDR3 DNA follows: TGCAGCGTTGGGGACAGGGGATTGGAGACCCAGTACTTC.